These T cell receptor beta chains were read from a single sample in a study of shared clonotypes between healthy human individuals. The assay was immunoSEQ multiplex PCR, and TCRdb's table has in-frame clones only and misses some. Among 1,100,000 or so clones listed, about four fifths were seen once. The sequencing input was memory CD4+ T cells from PBMCs. The receptors originated from a man in his late teens or twenties in good health. Some clones in this sample may be carry-over from other donors' samples. Each CDR3 is given with its conserved first and last residue. D genes are given only for firm matches. Clone size, where shown, is once, few, many, or a class for clones that have expanded.

v_gene: TRBV18; j_gene: TRBJ1-1; d_gene: NA; abundance: NA; CDR3aa: CASSGVIPGTEAFF; CDR3nt: TGTGCCAGCTCAGGGGTTATTCCGGGTACTGAAGCTTTCTTT
v_gene: TRBV27; j_gene: TRBJ1-5; d_gene: NA; abundance: NA; CDR3aa: CASSPLLGPSSSNQPQHF; CDR3nt: TGTGCCAGCAGCCCACTATTGGGCCCTTCGTCTAGCAATCAGCCCCAGCATTTT
v_gene: TRBV6-1; j_gene: TRBJ2-7; d_gene: TRBD2; abundance: NA; CDR3aa: CASRALAGSYEQYF; CDR3nt: TGTGCCAGCAGAGCCTTAGCGGGGAGCTACGAGCAGTACTTC
v_gene: TRBV11-2; j_gene: TRBJ2-5; d_gene: NA; abundance: NA; CDR3aa: CASSPLSQETQYF; CDR3nt: TGTGCCAGCAGCCCTTTGAGCCAAGAGACCCAGTACTTC
v_gene: TRBV5-1; j_gene: TRBJ1-1; d_gene: TRBD1; abundance: NA; CDR3aa: CASSNGTANTEAFF; CDR3nt: TGCGCCAGCAGCAACGGGACAGCTAACACTGAAGCTTTCTTT
v_gene: TRBV18; j_gene: TRBJ2-7; d_gene: NA; abundance: NA; CDR3aa: CASSPNGYEQYF; CDR3nt: TGTGCCAGCTCACCGAACGGCTACGAGCAGTACTTC
v_gene: TRBV2; j_gene: TRBJ1-2; d_gene: TRBD1; abundance: NA; CDR3aa: CASSRSWTGSHGGYTF; CDR3nt: TGTGCCAGCAGTCGAAGTTGGACAGGGTCACATGGAGGCTACACCTTC
v_gene: TRBV4-2; j_gene: TRBJ2-1; d_gene: NA; abundance: once; CDR3aa: CASSHPIGSLNNEQFF; CDR3nt: TGTGCCAGCAGCCACCCCATAGGGTCCCTCAACAATGAGCAGTTCTTC
v_gene: TRBV10-3; j_gene: TRBJ1-1; d_gene: TRBD1; abundance: NA; CDR3aa: CAISRQGWDTEAFF; CDR3nt: TGTGCCATCAGCCGACAGGGGTGGGACACTGAAGCTTTCTTT
v_gene: TRBV2; j_gene: TRBJ2-5; d_gene: TRBD1; abundance: NA; CDR3aa: CASDGTGVGEWTQYF; CDR3nt: TGTGCCAGCGATGGGACAGGGGTAGGGGAATGGACCCAGTACTTC
v_gene: TRBV7-2; j_gene: TRBJ2-1; d_gene: TRBD2; abundance: few; CDR3aa: CASSLTSGYEQFF; CDR3nt: TGTGCCAGCAGCTTAACTAGCGGGTATGAGCAGTTCTTC
v_gene: TRBV5-1; j_gene: TRBJ1-4; d_gene: NA; abundance: NA; CDR3aa: CASSLGGTNEKLFF; CDR3nt: TGCGCCAGCAGCCTGGGGGGGACTAATGAAAAACTGTTTTTT
v_gene: TRBV4-1; j_gene: TRBJ1-2; d_gene: TRBD1; abundance: NA; CDR3aa: CASSQGEGGWGYGYTF; CDR3nt: TGCGCCAGCAGCCAAGGTGAAGGGGGCTGGGGCTATGGCTACACCTTC
v_gene: TRBV7-3; j_gene: TRBJ1-1; d_gene: NA; abundance: NA; CDR3aa: CASSLDGGTEAFF; CDR3nt: TGTGCCAGCAGCCTCGACGGGGGCACTGAAGCTTTCTTT
v_gene: TRBV28; j_gene: TRBJ2-5; d_gene: NA; abundance: NA; CDR3aa: CASRGGLETQYF; CDR3nt: TGTGCCAGCAGGGGGGGACTGGAGACCCAGTACTTC
v_gene: TRBV7-6; j_gene: TRBJ2-2; d_gene: TRBD2; abundance: NA; CDR3aa: CASSSYKSTSGSTGELFF; CDR3nt: TGTGCCAGCAGCTCCTACAAATCCACTAGCGGGAGCACCGGGGAGCTGTTTTTT
v_gene: TRBV5-1; j_gene: TRBJ1-1; d_gene: TRBD1; abundance: NA; CDR3aa: CASSLGQGYMNTEAFF; CDR3nt: TGCGCCAGCAGCTTGGGACAGGGGTATATGAACACTGAAGCTTTCTTT
v_gene: TRBV5-8; j_gene: TRBJ2-1; d_gene: TRBD2; abundance: NA; CDR3aa: CASSRTVRLAGGRYNEQFF; CDR3nt: TGTGCCAGCAGCCGCACCGTACGACTAGCGGGAGGGCGATACAATGAGCAGTTCTTC
v_gene: TRBV7-9; j_gene: TRBJ1-4; d_gene: TRBD1; abundance: NA; CDR3aa: CASTLAGGEEKLFF; CDR3nt: TGTGCCAGCACCCTAGCAGGGGGGGAGGAAAAACTGTTTTTT
v_gene: TRBV5-4; j_gene: TRBJ1-5; d_gene: NA; abundance: few; CDR3aa: CASSLGGTNQPQHF; CDR3nt: TGTGCCAGCAGCTTGGGGGGGACCAATCAGCCCCAGCATTTT
v_gene: TRBV10-3; j_gene: TRBJ2-3; d_gene: TRBD2; abundance: NA; CDR3aa: CATGGRLLSTDTQYF; CDR3nt: TGTGCCACGGGGGGGCGGCTCCTAAGCACAGATACGCAGTATTTT
v_gene: TRBV18; j_gene: TRBJ2-2; d_gene: NA; abundance: NA; CDR3aa: CASSPPLGGELFF; CDR3nt: TGTGCCAGCTCACCACCTCTTGGCGGGGAGCTGTTTTTT
v_gene: TRBV11-3; j_gene: TRBJ2-7; d_gene: NA; abundance: NA; CDR3aa: CASSLGPEQYF; CDR3nt: TGTGCCAGCAGCTTAGGCCCCGAGCAGTACTTC
v_gene: TRBV15; j_gene: TRBJ1-4; d_gene: NA; abundance: NA; CDR3aa: CATSRSYSEKLFF; CDR3nt: TGTGCCACCAGCCGATCTTACAGTGAAAAACTGTTTTTT
v_gene: TRBV9; j_gene: TRBJ2-7; d_gene: NA; abundance: NA; CDR3aa: CASSSPGVSYEQYF; CDR3nt: TGTGCCAGCAGCTCCCCCGGGGTCTCCTACGAGCAGTACTTC
v_gene: TRBV18; j_gene: TRBJ2-7; d_gene: TRBD1; abundance: NA; CDR3aa: CASSAGQGSYEQYF; CDR3nt: TGTGCCAGCTCAGCGGGACAGGGAAGTTACGAGCAGTACTTC